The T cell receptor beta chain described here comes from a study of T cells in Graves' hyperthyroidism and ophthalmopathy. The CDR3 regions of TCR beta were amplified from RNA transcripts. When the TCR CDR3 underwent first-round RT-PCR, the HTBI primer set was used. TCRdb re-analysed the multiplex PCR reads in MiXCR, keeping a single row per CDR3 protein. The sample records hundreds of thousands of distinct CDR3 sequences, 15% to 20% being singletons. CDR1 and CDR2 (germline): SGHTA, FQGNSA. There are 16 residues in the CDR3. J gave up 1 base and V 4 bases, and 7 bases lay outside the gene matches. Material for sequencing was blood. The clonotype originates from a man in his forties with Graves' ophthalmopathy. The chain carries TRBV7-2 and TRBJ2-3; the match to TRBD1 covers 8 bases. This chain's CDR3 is CASSSLQGVGTDTQYF. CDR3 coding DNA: TGTGCCAGCAGCTCTTTACAGGGGGTCGGCACAGATACGCAGTATTTT. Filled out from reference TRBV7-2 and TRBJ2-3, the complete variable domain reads GAGVSQSPSNKVTEKGKDVELRCDPISGHTALYWYRQSLGQGLEFLIYFQGNSAPDKSGLPSDRFSAERTGGSVSTLTIQRTQQEDSAVYLCASSSLQGVGTDTQYFGPGTRLTVL.